Listed below are T cell receptor beta chains from one sample, sequenced in a study of blood T cell repertoires in COVID-19. Libraries were prepared by immunoSEQ multiplex PCR; TCRdb keeps only in-frame clonotypes and omits some of them. The sample consists of just over 300,000 clones, 90% of them appearing once. Sequences were obtained from PBMCs or T cells enriched from blood (not recorded which). These TCRs come from a woman younger than 30 with acute COVID-19. Both conserved end residues are part of each CDR3. D genes are given only for firm matches. Expanded clones are given a class, and other clones once, few, many or no size at all.

V gene: TRBV10-3; clone size: -; D gene: TRBD1; J gene: TRBJ1-5; CDR3 protein: CAISAYGQGDQPQHF; CDR3 DNA: TGTGCCATCAGTGCCTACGGACAGGGCGATCAGCCCCAGCATTTT
V gene: TRBV2; clone size: -; D gene: TRBD1; J gene: TRBJ2-3; CDR3 protein: CASSVQGAGDTQYF; CDR3 DNA: TGTGCCAGCAGTGTACAGGGGGCAGGAGATACGCAGTATTTT
V gene: TRBV27; clone size: -; D gene: TRBD1; J gene: TRBJ2-2; CDR3 protein: CASSFYRGAYTGELFF; CDR3 DNA: TGTGCCAGCAGTTTTTACAGGGGAGCCTACACCGGGGAGCTGTTTTTT
V gene: TRBV28; clone size: -; D gene: -; J gene: TRBJ1-4; CDR3 protein: CASSFALQKEKLFF; CDR3 DNA: TGTGCCAGCAGTTTTGCGCTCCAAAAAGAAAAACTGTTTTTT
V gene: TRBV30; clone size: -; D gene: -; J gene: TRBJ2-7; CDR3 protein: CAWSPQYEQYF; CDR3 DNA: TGTGCCTGGAGCCCCCAGTACGAGCAGTACTTC
V gene: TRBV11-2; clone size: -; D gene: -; J gene: TRBJ2-3; CDR3 protein: CASSLRRTTHTDTQYF; CDR3 DNA: TGTGCCAGCAGCTTAAGGCGGACTACCCACACAGATACGCAGTATTTT
V gene: TRBV9; clone size: -; D gene: -; J gene: TRBJ2-7; CDR3 protein: CASSAHSVFRGEQYF; CDR3 DNA: TGTGCCAGCAGCGCCCACTCGGTCTTTCGAGGGGAGCAGTACTTC
V gene: TRBV11-2; clone size: -; D gene: -; J gene: TRBJ2-3; CDR3 protein: CASSPDISTDTQYF; CDR3 DNA: TGTGCCAGCAGCCCGGACATTAGCACAGATACGCAGTATTTT
V gene: TRBV28; clone size: -; D gene: -; J gene: TRBJ2-3; CDR3 protein: CASSLSPRVADTQYF; CDR3 DNA: TGTGCCAGCAGTTTGTCTCCGAGGGTCGCAGATACGCAGTATTTT
V gene: TRBV28; clone size: -; D gene: -; J gene: TRBJ2-7; CDR3 protein: CASSLSREQYF; CDR3 DNA: TGTGCCAGCAGTTTGAGTCGCGAGCAGTACTTC
V gene: TRBV5-1; clone size: once; D gene: -; J gene: TRBJ1-1; CDR3 protein: CASSEGLSNTEAFF; CDR3 DNA: TGCGCCAGCAGCGAGGGACTCTCGAACACTGAAGCTTTCTTT
V gene: TRBV5-1; clone size: -; D gene: TRBD1; J gene: TRBJ1-1; CDR3 protein: CASSRTGNTEAFF; CDR3 DNA: TGCGCCAGCAGTAGGACAGGGAACACTGAAGCTTTCTTT
V gene: TRBV4-1; clone size: -; D gene: -; J gene: TRBJ1-4; CDR3 protein: CASSQDRQGREKLFF; CDR3 DNA: TGCGCCAGCAGCCAAGATAGGCAGGGGCGGGAAAAACTGTTTTTT
V gene: TRBV30; clone size: -; D gene: -; J gene: TRBJ1-2; CDR3 protein: CAWRTGNYGYTF; CDR3 DNA: TGTGCCTGGAGGACAGGCAACTATGGCTACACCTTC
V gene: TRBV12-3/TRBV12-4; clone size: -; D gene: -; J gene: TRBJ1-1; CDR3 protein: CASSTGMNTEAFF; CDR3 DNA: TGTGCCAGCAGCACAGGGATGAACACTGAAGCTTTCTTT
V gene: TRBV5-1; clone size: few; D gene: -; J gene: TRBJ2-7; CDR3 protein: CASSYSSYEQYF; CDR3 DNA: TGCGCCAGCAGCTATAGCTCCTACGAGCAGTACTTC